The entry that follows covers one TCR beta chain sequence. Its antigen is as yet unknown. Germline V gene data show CDR1 as MDHEN and CDR2 as SYDVKM. The CDR3 consists of 14 residues. The J segment lost 7 bases and the V segment lost 1 base, leaving 3 bases of the junction unmatched. This entry is derived from a study of cytomegalovirus exposure and HLA in healthy donors. The study's findings and limits: Cytomegalovirus-associated TCR beta chains were listed, numbering roughly 150. Reported performance of the classifier showed diagnosis of cytomegalovirus status with high specificity and sensitivity.

Repertoires were generated with immunoSEQ multiplex PCR, while TCRdb's copy carries only in-frame clones and drops some. The profile shows over 200,000 clones, roughly 91% of them singletons. Material for sequencing was PBMCs. This TCR was sampled from a woman younger than 30 in good health and CMV-seropositive. The V gene is TRBV28, the J gene TRBJ1-5; 8 bases are a match to TRBD1. CDR3 loop: CASSLYRGGQPQHF. For the CDR3, the DNA is TGTGCCAGCAGTTTATACAGGGGGGGACAGCCCCAGCATTTT.